This TCR beta chain was found in a study of cytomegalovirus exposure and HLA in healthy donors. On the study more broadly: Inside one of the first data releases sat around 80 million unique TCRs taken from HLA-typed donors. Notes on the study in general: According to a later analysis, most TCR beta chains associated with CMV appeared HLA-restricted. Some public TCRs appeared in many individuals, while most sequences were rare.

As for the donors, each was a healthy bone marrow donor. Germline CDR1 reads KGHSH; CDR2 reads LQKENI. The CDR3 spans 14 residues. V lost 3 bases and J lost 5; bases outside the gene matches: 4. Of note for this clone: Its specificity is unknown.

It was with 60 Vbeta and 13 Jbeta primers that the PCR ran. Measured with immunoSEQ multiplex PCR; TCRdb has only the in-frame clones, and not every one. The table lists 130,000 to 150,000 clones, around 78% of them singletons. This chain joins TRBV18 and TRBJ2-5; 9 nucleotides align to TRBD2. The sequencing sample was made of PBMCs. This receptor was taken from a male donor in good health and CMV-seronegative. The CDR3 region is CASSPAGGEETQYF. CDR3 nucleotide sequence: TGTGCCAGCTCACCGGCGGGAGGGGAGGAGACCCAGTACTTC.